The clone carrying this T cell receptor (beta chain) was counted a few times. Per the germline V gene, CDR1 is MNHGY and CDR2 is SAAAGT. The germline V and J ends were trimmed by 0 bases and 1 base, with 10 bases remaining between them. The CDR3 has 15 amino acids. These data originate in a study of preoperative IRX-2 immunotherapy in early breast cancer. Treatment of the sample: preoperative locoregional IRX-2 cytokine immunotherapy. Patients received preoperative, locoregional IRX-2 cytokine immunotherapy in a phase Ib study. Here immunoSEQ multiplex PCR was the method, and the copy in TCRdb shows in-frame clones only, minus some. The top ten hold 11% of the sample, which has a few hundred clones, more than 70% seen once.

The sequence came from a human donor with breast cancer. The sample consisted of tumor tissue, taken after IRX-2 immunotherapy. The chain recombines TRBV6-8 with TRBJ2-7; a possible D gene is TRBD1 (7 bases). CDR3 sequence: CASSYSAGQSYEQYF. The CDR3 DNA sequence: TGTGCCAGCAGTTACTCGGCGGGACAGTCCTACGAGCAGTACTTC.